The following is a T cell receptor beta chain sequence with its context. These data originate in a study of blood T cell repertoires in COVID-19. Study as a whole: Italy, Spain and the United States were the sources of the convalescent and acute COVID-19 samples.

The Seattle site enrolled patients during active infection and followed them longitudinally. With V trimmed by 5 bases and J by 7 bases, 5 bases remained unmatched. From germline, CDR1 is SNHLY and CDR2 FYNNEI. The CDR3 covers 13 residues. Here immunoSEQ multiplex PCR was the method, and the copy in TCRdb shows in-frame clones only, minus some. This table holds about half a million clones, about 88% found once. Sequencing was done on a sample of peripheral blood. The receptor was derived from a man younger than 35 with COVID-19, enrolled during active disease. V and J are TRBV2 and TRBJ2-7; 10 nucleotides align to TRBD1. This CDR3 is CASSPDRGKEQYF. The CDR3 nucleotides are TGTGCCAGCAGTCCGGACAGGGGGAAGGAGCAGTACTTC. Variable domain in full (rest from reference TRBV2 and TRBJ2-7): EPEVTQTPSHQVTQMGQEVILRCVPISNHLYFYWYRQILGQKVEFLVSFYNNEISEKSEIFDDQFSVERPDGSNFTLKIRSTKLEDSAMYFCASSPDRGKEQYFGPGTRLTVT.